This paragraph covers one T cell receptor (beta chain) sequence. V gave up 6 bases and J gave up 3 bases, with 12 bases separating them. This CDR3 contains 13 residues. The V gene's germline CDR1 is MNHEY and CDR2 SVGAGI. Sequencing used immunoSEQ multiplex PCR; TCRdb keeps in-frame clones, though not all of them. The repertoire holds 95,000 to 130,000 clones, with around nine tenths as singletons. This entry belongs to a study of control samples from healthy donors and cancer patients. V and J are TRBV6-5 and TRBJ2-7; a weak D match, TRBD1 (5 bases). This receptor was identified in a woman in her 70s in good health. Sequencing was performed on blood. The CDR3 sequence: CASSITGGYEQYF. The CDR3 nucleotides are TGTGCCAGCAGCATTACAGGTGGCTACGAGCAGTACTTC.